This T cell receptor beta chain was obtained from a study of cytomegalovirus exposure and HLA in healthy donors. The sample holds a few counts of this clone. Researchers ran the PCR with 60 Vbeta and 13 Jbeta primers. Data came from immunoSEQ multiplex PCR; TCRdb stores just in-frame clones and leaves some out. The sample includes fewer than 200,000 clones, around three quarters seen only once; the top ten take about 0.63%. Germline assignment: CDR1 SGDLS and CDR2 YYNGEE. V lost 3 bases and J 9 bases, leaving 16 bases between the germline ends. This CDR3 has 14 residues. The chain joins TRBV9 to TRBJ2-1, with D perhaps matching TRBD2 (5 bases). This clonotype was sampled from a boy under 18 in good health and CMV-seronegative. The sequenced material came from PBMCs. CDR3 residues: CASSDNFPGSEQFF. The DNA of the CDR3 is TGTGCCAGCAGCGACAACTTTCCGGGATCTGAGCAGTTCTTC.